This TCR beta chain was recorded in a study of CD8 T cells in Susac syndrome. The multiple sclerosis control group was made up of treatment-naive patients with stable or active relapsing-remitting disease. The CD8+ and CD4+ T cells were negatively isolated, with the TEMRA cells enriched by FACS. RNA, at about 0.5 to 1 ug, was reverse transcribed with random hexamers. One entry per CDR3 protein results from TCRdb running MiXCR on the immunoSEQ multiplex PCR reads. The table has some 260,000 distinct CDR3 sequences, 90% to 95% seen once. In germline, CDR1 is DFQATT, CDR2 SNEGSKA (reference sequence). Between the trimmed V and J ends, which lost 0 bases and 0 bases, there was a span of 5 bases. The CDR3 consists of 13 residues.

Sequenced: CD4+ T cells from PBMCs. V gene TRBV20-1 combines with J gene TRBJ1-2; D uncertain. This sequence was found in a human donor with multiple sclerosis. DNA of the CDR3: TGCAGTGCTAGAGATGAGACTAACTATGGCTACACCTTC. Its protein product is CSARDETNYGYTF.